This T cell receptor (beta chain) derives from a study of cytomegalovirus exposure and HLA in healthy donors. Study-wide findings and caveats: Per a later analysis, 15,000 to 20,000 TCR beta sequences showed association with HLA alleles at 0.05 false discovery rate. A previous analysis found most TCR beta V segments productive roughly 87% or roughly 30% of the time.

V dropped 7 bases and J dropped 0 bases, with 12 bases sitting between them. The CDR3 length is 15 residues. CDR1 MGHDK and CDR2 SYGVNS come from the germline V gene. With regard to this clone: Its antigen remains unknown.

PCR primers comprised 60 Vbeta and 13 Jbeta primers. Original handling: Later, an analysis found about 80 million unique TCR beta chains, and about 10 million of these were shared. This table comes from immunoSEQ multiplex PCR, and its TCRdb copy is limited to in-frame clones, with some not included. That table gives V, J and clone size, and the DNA gave D and trimming. The table records 110,000 or so clones, over 65% of them present only once. This receptor was taken from a woman younger than 45 in good health and CMV-seropositive. The V gene is TRBV25-1, the J gene TRBJ1-4; possible D gene TRBD1, 5 bases. Sequenced: PBMCs. CDR3 nucleotides: TGTGCCAGCACTACGACAGAGACAACTAATGAAAAACTGTTTTTT. Translated, it gives CASTTTETTNEKLFF.